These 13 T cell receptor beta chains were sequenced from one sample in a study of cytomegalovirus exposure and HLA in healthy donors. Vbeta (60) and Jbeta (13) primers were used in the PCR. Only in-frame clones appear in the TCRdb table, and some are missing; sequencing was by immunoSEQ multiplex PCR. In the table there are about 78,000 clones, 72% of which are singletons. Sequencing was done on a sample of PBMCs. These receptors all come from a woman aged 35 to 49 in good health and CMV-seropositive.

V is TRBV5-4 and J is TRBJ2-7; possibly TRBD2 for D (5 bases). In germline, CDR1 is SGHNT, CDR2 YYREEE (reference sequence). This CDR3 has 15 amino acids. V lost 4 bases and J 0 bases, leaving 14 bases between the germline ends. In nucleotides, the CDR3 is TGTGCCAGCAGCCGCGGGCGGTTTGCCTCCTACGAGCAGTACTTC. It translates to CASSRGRFASYEQYF.

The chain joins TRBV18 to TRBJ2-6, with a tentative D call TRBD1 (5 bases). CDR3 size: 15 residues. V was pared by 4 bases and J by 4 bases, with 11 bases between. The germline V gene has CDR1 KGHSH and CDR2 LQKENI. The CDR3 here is CASSQSRAGANVLTF. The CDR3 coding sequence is TGTGCCAGCTCACAATCCAGGGCAGGGGCCAACGTCCTGACTTTC.

As DNA, the CDR3 is TGTGCCAGCAGCGCGGACAACTCTGGAAACACCATATATTTT. The encoded protein is CASSADNSGNTIYF. The chain uses TRBV9 and TRBJ1-3; D is possibly TRBD1 (5 bases). The CDR3 is made up of 14 amino acids. The V end was cut by 3 bases, the J end by 0 bases, with 7 bases between. Germline assignment: CDR1 SGDLS and CDR2 YYNGEE.

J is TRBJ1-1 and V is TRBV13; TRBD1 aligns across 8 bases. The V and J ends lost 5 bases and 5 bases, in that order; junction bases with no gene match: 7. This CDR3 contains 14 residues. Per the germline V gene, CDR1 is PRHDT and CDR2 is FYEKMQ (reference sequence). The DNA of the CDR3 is TGTGCCAGCAGCGATACAGGGGGGCGAACTGAAGCTTTCTTT. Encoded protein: CASSDTGGRTEAFF. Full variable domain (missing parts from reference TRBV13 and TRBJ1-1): AAGVIQSPRHLIKEKRETATLKCYPIPRHDTVYWYQQGPGQDPQFLISFYEKMQSDKGSIPDRFSAQQFSDYHSELNMSSLELGDSALYFCASSDTGGRTEAFFGQGTRLTVV.

The CDR3 sequence: CASSTGQGSYEQYF. The CDR3 nucleotides read TGTGCCAGTAGTACGGGACAGGGGTCGTACGAGCAGTACTTC. The chain carries TRBV19 and TRBJ2-7; 10 nucleotides align to TRBD1. Germline loops: CDR1 LNHDA, CDR2 SQIVND (reference sequence). The CDR3 covers 14 residues. V shed 4 bases and J 4 bases; nucleotides not matched to a gene: 4.

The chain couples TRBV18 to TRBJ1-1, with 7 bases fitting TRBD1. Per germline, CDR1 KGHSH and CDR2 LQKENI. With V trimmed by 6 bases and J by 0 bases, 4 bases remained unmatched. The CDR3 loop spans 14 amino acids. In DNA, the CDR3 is TGTGCCAGCTCCCCGGGACAGTTGAACACTGAAGCTTTCTTT. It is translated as CASSPGQLNTEAFF.

The DNA for the CDR3 is TGCGCCAGCAGCTCCCGACTTTCATCGGATACGCAGTATTTT. Residues: CASSSRLSSDTQYF. The chain uses TRBV5-1 and TRBJ2-3; D is unresolved. The CDR3 sequence is 14 residues long. Germline loops: CDR1 SGHRS, CDR2 YFSETQ. Trimming took off 3 bases at V and 6 bases at J, with 14 bases between the two ends.

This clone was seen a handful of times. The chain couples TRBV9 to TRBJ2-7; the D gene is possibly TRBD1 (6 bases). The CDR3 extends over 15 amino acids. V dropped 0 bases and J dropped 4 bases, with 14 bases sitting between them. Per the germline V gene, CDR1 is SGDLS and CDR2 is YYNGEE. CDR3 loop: CASSVGWAGEYEQYF. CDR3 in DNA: TGTGCCAGCAGCGTAGGTTGGGCAGGGGAATACGAGCAGTACTTC.

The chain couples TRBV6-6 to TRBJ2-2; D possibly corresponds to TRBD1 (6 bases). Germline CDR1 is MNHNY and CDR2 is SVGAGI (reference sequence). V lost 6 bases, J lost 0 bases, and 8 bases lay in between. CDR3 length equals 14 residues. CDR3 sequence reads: CASRQGTNTGELFF. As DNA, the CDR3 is TGTGCCAGCAGACAGGGTACGAACACCGGGGAGCTGTTTTTT.

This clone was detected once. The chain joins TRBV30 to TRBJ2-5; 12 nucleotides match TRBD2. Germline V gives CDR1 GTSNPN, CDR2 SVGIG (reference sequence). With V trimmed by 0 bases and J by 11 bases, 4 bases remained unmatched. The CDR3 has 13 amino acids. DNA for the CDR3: TGTGCCTGGAGTGTACTAGCGGGGGGTGAGCAGTACTTC. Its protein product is CAWSVLAGGEQYF.

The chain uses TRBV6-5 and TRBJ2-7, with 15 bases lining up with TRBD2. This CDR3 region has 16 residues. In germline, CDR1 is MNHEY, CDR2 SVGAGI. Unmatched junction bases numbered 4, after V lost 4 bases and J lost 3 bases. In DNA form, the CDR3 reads TGTGCCAGCAGTTTCGGACTAGCGGGGGGGAGCTACGAGCAGTACTTC. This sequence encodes CASSFGLAGGSYEQYF.

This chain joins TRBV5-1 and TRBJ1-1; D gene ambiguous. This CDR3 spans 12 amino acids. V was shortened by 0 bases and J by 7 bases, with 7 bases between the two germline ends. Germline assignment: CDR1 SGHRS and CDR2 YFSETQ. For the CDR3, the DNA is TGCGCCAGCAGCTTGGGACTGGGTGAAGCTTTCTTT. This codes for CASSLGLGEAFF.

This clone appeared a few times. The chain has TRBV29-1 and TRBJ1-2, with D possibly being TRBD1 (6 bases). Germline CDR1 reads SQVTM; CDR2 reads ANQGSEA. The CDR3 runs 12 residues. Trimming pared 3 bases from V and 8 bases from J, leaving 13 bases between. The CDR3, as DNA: TGCAGCGTTGATTTACCGGGGGGCGGCTACACCTTC. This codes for CSVDLPGGGYTF.